The TCR beta chain described here comes from a study of OX40 agonist ivuxolimab in advanced cancers. Looking at the study overall: Ivuxolimab, which targeted the costimulatory receptor OX40 (CD134), was an agonistic, fully human IgG2 monoclonal antibody. Intravenous ivuxolimab was administered to patients every 2 weeks at six dose levels: 0.01, 0.1, 0.3, 1.5, 3 and 10 mg/kg. Among the approximately 54 dose-escalation patients, about 20 had hepatocellular carcinoma, roughly 15 melanoma, 9 renal cell carcinoma and 9 head and neck cancer. In the dose-escalation cohort, roughly 80% of patients were male, and the mean age was approximately 60 years, with a range of roughly 20 to 79. Patients were allowed to have had prior anti-PD-1, anti-PD-L1 or anti-CTLA-4 therapy, and approximately 40% of the dose-escalation patients had been treated with checkpoint inhibitors. Three dose-escalation patients achieved partial responses, one with hepatocellular carcinoma and two with cutaneous melanoma. Peripheral TCRbeta sequencing aimed to test whether ivuxolimab altered TCR sequence diversity and caused clonal T-cell expansion. The paper describes the monotherapy dose-escalation part (N of about 50 patients) of the phase I trial of ivuxolimab. Study-level results and caveats: At doses of 0.1 to 3.0 mg/kg, clonal expansion of both CD4+ and CD8+ T cells in blood was seen between baseline and week 6. In the 0.1-3.0 mg/kg groups, partial responders were among the patients with the lowest normalized peripheral clonal expansion, particularly in CD8+ T cells. Low levels of normalized T-cell clonal expansion were also seen in some nonresponding patients. The antigen specificity of the clonally expanded peripheral T cells was not determined. After ivuxolimab, expanded clones were on average more numerous among CD8+ T cells than among CD4+ T cells.

V and J are truncated by 1 base and 9 bases respectively, leaving an intervening sequence of 13 bases. The germline V gene yields SGHTA for CDR1 and FQGTGA for CDR2. The CDR3 covers 15 residues, taking in both the cysteine and the phenylalanine. Only CDR3 DNA is held: 45 bases, read in frame from base 1. Patients with autoimmune disease history or receiving systemic immunosuppression were excluded from the trial. Peripheral blood for TCR sequencing was drawn from every dose cohort at baseline, at cycle 4 day 1 and at cycle 7 day 1. Samples were obtained from an open-label, multicenter, first-in-human phase I dose-escalation trial of ivuxolimab. Adults with locally advanced or metastatic melanoma, renal cell carcinoma, hepatocellular carcinoma or head and neck squamous cell carcinoma were enrolled in the trial. Before TCR sequencing, CD4+ T cells and CD8+ T cells were sorted from peripheral blood as separate populations.

Genomic DNA was extracted from sorted cells for sequencing of the TCRbeta CDR3 region. The immunoSEQ Assay was used for sequencing of TCRbeta CDR3 regions. TCRdb retrieved this table from immuneACCESS and kept in-frame rearrangements only. Not all clones are present; in checked studies, unresolved V genes account for under half, and no reason is known for the remainder. This sample holds fewer than 45,000 clones; 70% to 90% were observed only once. The ten biggest clones cover roughly 0.58% of the sample. About this clone: The target of this receptor is not known. Per-nucleotide qualities are absent, and no much larger clonotype sits a single base away.

The sample in question was CD4+ or CD8+ T cells sorted from blood, obtained in a trial of the OX40 agonist ivuxolimab. This TCR was recovered from an adult with an advanced solid tumor such as melanoma, head and neck, liver or kidney cancer. Recombination linked TRBV7-3 to TRBJ1-6, with a tentative D gene TRBD1 over 5 matching bases. The CDR3 protein is CASSLMSGYSSPLHF. The bases read TGTGCCAGCAGCTTAATGTCAGGGTACTCTTCACCCCTCCACTTT.